Reported below is one T cell receptor (beta chain). Its antigen is unidentified. This entry is derived from a study of T cell responses to AZD1222 COVID-19 vaccine. Between the trimmed V and J ends, which lost 5 bases and 1 base, there was a span of 8 bases. In germline, CDR1 is SGHNT, CDR2 YENEEA. The CDR3 spans 13 residues. Study-wide results and caveats: Baseline serostatus was positive in only six AZD1222 recipients. Spike was spanned by vaccine-associated CD4 TCRs, with dominance at 160-218 and 743-854. Mostly white British, mostly female donors; authors suggested clonal diversity may be underestimated.

Measured with immunoSEQ multiplex PCR; TCRdb has only the in-frame clones, and not every one. The sample holds approximately 140,000 clones, around 94% seen once. The sample was peripheral blood, taken on day 0 of AZD1222 vaccination. The chain has TRBV11-3 and TRBJ2-5; unclear D gene. This TCR was sampled from an adult in good health. The CDR3 nucleotides are TGTGCCAGCAGCATCCACAGCCAAGAGACCCAGTACTTC. It encodes CASSIHSQETQYF.